This T cell receptor beta chain stems from a study of vaccination effects on CD4 cells after COVID-19. Study summary: Participants were vaccinated with two doses of either the BNT162b2 or mRNA-1273 vaccine. Pre-vaccine samples were drawn 16 days and one week before the first dose. Study conclusions and caveats: Marked clonal contraction of both clone types appeared late after vaccination.

The assay was immunoSEQ multiplex PCR, and TCRdb's table has in-frame clones only and misses some. The sample shows 25,000 to 35,000 clones, about 69% of them seen only once. Expansion of antigen-specific CD4+ T cells with viral peptide pools was carried out by the ViraFEST assay before sequencing. At the end of nine to ten days of culture, CD4+ T cells were isolated. The person acquired a PCR-confirmed SARS-CoV-2 infection between March and December 2020. It was on days 3 and 7 that half the medium was replaced with IL-2 medium. Points on this clone: Its antigen is not known.

The sequence was obtained from a human donor who had a prior SARS-CoV-2 infection. Sequenced here: CD4+ T cells from PBMCs cultured with a peptide pool, sampled before COVID-19 vaccination.

This CDR3 reads CASSLGAGGVETQYF. The DNA for the CDR3 is TGTGCCAGCAGCTTAGGGGCGGGGGGCGTGGAGACCCAGTACTTC. This chain joins TRBV7-2 and TRBJ2-5, with 8 bases aligning to TRBD2. The CDR3 is 15 residues long. Germline assignment: CDR1 SGHTA and CDR2 FQGNSA. V was clipped by 1 base and J by 5 bases; unmatched bases: 6.